One and the same sample provided the 22 T cell receptor beta chains below, sequenced in a study of neurological immune-mediated disorders (dated by TCRdb to 2018 to 2020). Library preparation employed 5' RACE. Reads for this sample came from an Illumina HiSeq 2500. The public reads were run again by TCRdb, first through fastp at Q25 and then through MiXCR, and only productive beta chains were kept. Each entry merges the rows of one CDR3 protein and shows their most common DNA and genes. The sample includes 15,000 to 20,000 distinct CDR3 sequences, with approximately 14% observed a single time. Almost 8% of the sample is held by the ten biggest clonotypes. Sequencing used CD4+ T cells from blood. The receptor source for this set is a woman in her fifties or sixties with HTLV-1-associated myelopathy (HAM/TSP).

This clonotype was observed many times. The genes are TRBV10-2 and TRBJ2-5; D gene ambiguous. With 6 bases removed from V and 2 bases from J, the gap between germline ends came to 10 bases. The CDR3 runs 13 residues. The V gene's germline CDR1 is WSHSY and CDR2 SAAADI. The CDR3 protein is CASSSMGQETQYF. As DNA, the CDR3 is TGCGCCAGCAGCAGCATGGGTCAAGAGACCCAGTACTTC.

This clonotype appeared many times. This chain links TRBV6-5 with TRBJ2-7, with a tentative D call TRBD1 (6 bases). The CDR3 has 14 residues. Per the germline V gene, CDR1 is MNHEY and CDR2 is SVGAGI. V dropped 5 bases and J dropped 6 bases, with 17 bases sitting between them. The DNA for the CDR3 is TGTGCCAGCAGTACGTTGGGACATATAGGCGAGCAGTACTTC. Translated: CASSTLGHIGEQYF.

This clonotype was counted at least ten times. This chain links TRBV20-1 with TRBJ2-7, with a weak D call TRBD1 (5 bases). From germline, CDR1 is DFQATT and CDR2 SNEGSKA (reference sequence). Trimming shortened V by 3 bases and J by 2 bases, and 11 bases separated the two germline ends. This CDR3 region has 13 residues. In nucleotides, the CDR3 is TGCAGTGCTAGGTTGATGACAGCCTACGAGCAGTACTTC. Residues: CSARLMTAYEQYF.

This clonotype was counted ten times or more. The genes are TRBV29-1 and TRBJ1-1; D remains unclear. Germline lookup yields CDR1 SQVTM and CDR2 ANQGSEA. The CDR3 has 14 amino acids. Deletions cut 4 bases from V and 2 bases from J, with 14 bases between. This CDR3 reads CSVAQTALNTEAFF. Here the CDR3 DNA reads TGCAGCGTTGCCCAGACGGCCCTAAACACTGAAGCTTTCTTT.

In this sample, this clonotype turned up many times. The chain couples TRBV7-2 to TRBJ2-5; the D is unclear. The length of the CDR3 is 13 residues. Trimming cost V 2 bases and J 7 bases, with 11 bases left between them. The V gene's germline CDR1 is SGHTA and CDR2 FQGNSA. CDR3 protein: CASSLNPRGTQYF. CDR3 coding DNA: TGTGCCAGCAGCTTAAACCCCCGAGGGACCCAGTACTTC.

This clonotype showed up many times. The chain combines TRBV5-1 with TRBJ1-5; no clear D gene. CDR1 and CDR2 from the germline V gene are SGHRS and YFSETQ. Trimming took 2 bases from V and 4 from J, leaving 13 bases between them. The CDR3 extends over 15 amino acids. CDR3 residues: CASSLTGIRNQPQHF. For the CDR3, the DNA is TGCGCCAGCAGCTTAACGGGGATTAGGAATCAGCCCCAGCATTTT. Looking up the rest from reference TRBV5-1 and TRBJ1-5 gives the full variable domain: KAGVTQTPRYLIKTRGQQVTLSCSPISGHRSVSWYQQTPGQGLQFLFEYFSETQRNKGNFPGRFSGRQFSNSRSEMNVSTLELGDSALYLCASSLTGIRNQPQHFGDGTRLSIL.

In its sample, this clonotype was seen many times. The chain joins TRBV7-2 to TRBJ1-3; D not resolved. Between the trimmed V and J ends, which lost 0 bases and 5 bases, there was a span of 11 bases. Germline assignment: CDR1 SGHTA and CDR2 FQGNSA. The CDR3 loop spans 15 amino acids. The CDR3 sequence: CASSLAGSTRNTIYF. CDR3 DNA sequence: TGTGCCAGCAGCTTAGCTGGCAGCACTCGAAACACCATATATTTT.

The sample holds many counts of this clonotype. The rearrangement links TRBV5-5 to TRBJ1-4, with TRBD1 as a possible D gene (5 bases). From germline, CDR1 is SGHKS and CDR2 YYEKEE (reference sequence). Trimming took off 4 bases at V and 0 bases at J, with 13 bases between the two ends. The length of the CDR3 is 16 residues. The CDR3 spells CASSQDAGTTNEKLFF. The CDR3 DNA follows: TGTGCCAGCAGCCAAGACGCAGGGACAACTAATGAAAAACTGTTTTTT.

This clonotype was counted ten times or more. The rearrangement links TRBV20-1 to TRBJ2-5; the match to TRBD1 covers 7 bases. The CDR3 runs 14 residues. CDR1 is DFQATT and CDR2 is SNEGSKA in the germline V gene (reference sequence). The junction had 5 bases not matched to a gene; V was cut back by 2 bases and J by 2 bases. The DNA of the CDR3 is TGCAGTGCTAGACTCGGGACAGTACAAGAGACCCAGTACTTC. This gives the protein CSARLGTVQETQYF.

This clonotype was seen repeatedly, ten times or more. The chain uses TRBV10-2 and TRBJ2-1; TRBD2 matches at 9 bases. V was clipped by 8 bases and J by 8 bases; unmatched bases: 13. The CDR3 contains 15 residues. Germline loops: CDR1 WSHSY, CDR2 SAAADI. CDR3 DNA sequence: TGCGCCAGCCGACGCCAAGCGGGGGGCTTGGATGAGCAGTTCTTC. It yields the protein CASRRQAGGLDEQFF.

In this sample, this clonotype turned up many times. The rearrangement uses TRBV5-1 and TRBJ2-1; D is possibly TRBD1 (5 bases). The CDR3 totals 16 residues. V was clipped by 4 bases and J by 5 bases, with 19 bases between them. The germline gives CDR1 SGHRS, CDR2 YFSETQ. CDR3 nucleotides: TGCGCCAGCAGCCCCCCCAGTCAGGGCTCACACAATGAGCAGTTCTTC. Translating it yields CASSPPSQGSHNEQFF. Variable domain in full (rest from reference TRBV5-1 and TRBJ2-1): KAGVTQTPRYLIKTRGQQVTLSCSPISGHRSVSWYQQTPGQGLQFLFEYFSETQRNKGNFPGRFSGRQFSNSRSEMNVSTLELGDSALYLCASSPPSQGSHNEQFFGPGTRLTVL.

The rearrangement joins TRBV5-1 to TRBJ1-1; the D is unclear. The CDR3 totals 14 residues. The ends were cut back, 0 bases at V and 0 bases at J, with 6 bases in the middle. Looked up from germline, CDR1 is SGHRS and CDR2 is YFSETQ. The CDR3 protein is CASSLGALNTEAFF. CDR3 in DNA: TGCGCCAGCAGCTTGGGTGCCTTGAACACTGAAGCTTTCTTT. The complete variable domain, with remaining parts taken from reference TRBV5-1 and TRBJ1-1, reads KAGVTQTPRYLIKTRGQQVTLSCSPISGHRSVSWYQQTPGQGLQFLFEYFSETQRNKGNFPGRFSGRQFSNSRSEMNVSTLELGDSALYLCASSLGALNTEAFFGQGTRLTVV.

On this clonotype itself: A read error is possible here, since a much larger clone lies one base away. The gene calls are TRBV20-1 and TRBJ1-4, with D unclear. Trimming took off 1 base at V and 3 bases at J, with 12 bases between the two ends. The CDR3 extends over 15 amino acids. The V gene's germline CDR1 is DFQATT and CDR2 SNEGSKA (reference sequence). This CDR3 reads CSARAPQAANEKLFF. CDR3 in DNA: TGCAGTGCTAGAGCACCGCAGGCAGCTAATGAAAAACTGTTTTTT.

This clonotype occurred many times. The chain uses TRBV7-2 and TRBJ2-1; 9 bases map to TRBD2. The CDR3 totals 15 residues. CDR1 is SGHTA and CDR2 is FQGNSA in the germline V gene. J gave up 4 bases and V 0 bases, and 1 base lay outside the gene matches. As DNA, the CDR3 is TGTGCCAGCAGCTTAGCGACTAGCGGATACAATGAGCAGTTCTTC. Translation: CASSLATSGYNEQFF.

This clonotype was detected ten times or more. The gene calls are TRBV24-1 and TRBJ2-1, with a weak D call TRBD2 (5 bases). The CDR3 is made up of 14 amino acids. V was cut by 1 base and J by 7 bases, with 10 bases left in between. Looked up from germline, CDR1 is KGHDR and CDR2 is SFDVKD. The CDR3 bases are TGTGCCACCAGTGATTTTCCGGGGTGGAATGAGCAGTTCTTC. It codes for CATSDFPGWNEQFF.

This clonotype is medium-sized. This chain connects TRBV6-5 to TRBJ1-3; D remains unclear. Germline assignment: CDR1 MNHEY and CDR2 SVGAGI. The CDR3 runs to 14 residues. Deletions cut 5 bases from V and 0 bases from J, with 8 bases between. The CDR3 region is CASSPGYSGNTIYF. The DNA for the CDR3 is TGTGCCAGCAGTCCCGGATACTCTGGAAACACCATATATTTT.

By sample fraction, this clonotype is medium-sized. As DNA, the CDR3 is TGCAGCGTTGAGACGACAGGGGGGCGAGATACGCAGTATTTT. Its translation is CSVETTGGRDTQYF. This chain links TRBV29-1 with TRBJ2-3, with 9 nucleotides matching TRBD1. Germline CDR1 reads SQVTM; CDR2 reads ANQGSEA. This CDR3 comprises 14 residues. With V trimmed by 3 bases and J by 5 bases, 6 bases remained unmatched.

This clonotype was observed many times. V and J are TRBV7-2 and TRBJ2-7, with unresolved D. The CDR3 is 14 residues long. Germline CDR1 and CDR2: SGHTA and FQGNSA. The V end was cut by 1 base, the J end by 0 bases, with 7 bases between. The CDR3 DNA reads as TGTGCCAGCAGCTTAGAATCGGCCTCCTACGAGCAGTACTTC. Its protein product is CASSLESASYEQYF.

This clonotype was observed many times. This chain joins TRBV5-1 and TRBJ2-3, with a possible D match to TRBD2 (6 bases). Germline V gene data show CDR1 as SGHRS and CDR2 as YFSETQ. Trimming took 4 bases from V and 0 from J, leaving 12 bases between them. The CDR3 extends over 15 amino acids. The CDR3 nucleotides read TGCGCCAGCAGCCCGGACGGGGGTAGCACAGATACGCAGTATTTT. As protein: CASSPDGGSTDTQYF.

The V and J genes are TRBV28 and TRBJ1-3, with D possibly matching TRBD1 (5 bases). Germline CDR1 MDHEN, CDR2 SYDVKM. CDR3 length equals 18 residues. The V and J ends lost 1 base and 4 bases respectively, with 20 bases between them. The CDR3 sequence is CASSLSFLGRGKGNTIYF. The CDR3 DNA follows: TGTGCCAGCAGTTTATCCTTCCTAGGAAGGGGCAAAGGAAACACCATATATTTT.

At least ten counts were recorded for this clonotype. This chain uses TRBV24-1 with TRBJ2-2; 10 positions match TRBD1. The ends lost 0 bases at V and 5 bases at J; junction bases unmatched: 8. The germline V gene has CDR1 KGHDR and CDR2 SFDVKD. CDR3 length: 18 amino acids. CDR3 coding DNA: TGTGCCACCAGTGATTTGCCCGGACAGGGGGTGACGACCGGGGAGCTGTTTTTT. Its translation is CATSDLPGQGVTTGELFF.

The rearrangement joins TRBV20-1 to TRBJ2-1; 10 nucleotides match TRBD2. Trimming took 2 bases from V and 7 from J; bases not matched to a gene: 11. Looked up from germline, CDR1 is DFQATT and CDR2 is SNEGSKA (reference sequence). This CDR3 has 16 amino acids. The CDR3 coding sequence is TGCAGTGCTAGACTTACCAGCGGGAGGGCCTGGAATGAGCAGTTCTTC. Translated, it gives CSARLTSGRAWNEQFF.